The 4 T cell receptor beta chains listed next were all sequenced from one sample in a study of T cells in Graves' hyperthyroidism and ophthalmopathy. Researchers amplified the TCR beta CDR3 regions from RNA transcripts. Initially, a first-round RT-PCR of the TCR CDR3 employed the HTBI primer set. Each CDR3 protein is one row after TCRdb ran MiXCR on the multiplex PCR reads. The sample consists of approximately 620,000 distinct CDR3 sequences, more than 15% of them appearing once. The sample was blood. The receptors originated from a woman aged 40 to 49 with Graves' ophthalmopathy.

The chain has TRBV4-1 and TRBJ2-5; D is undetermined. The CDR3 length is 13 residues. V was cut by 1 base and J by 7 bases, with 10 bases left in between. Per germline, CDR1 MGHRA and CDR2 YSYEKL. CDR3 region: CASSQVSSVTQYF. DNA for the CDR3: TGCGCCAGCAGCCAAGTCTCGAGTGTGACCCAGTACTTC.

Ten or more counts support this clonotype. The chain has TRBV20-1 and TRBJ2-5; D may correspond to TRBD1 or TRBD2 (7 bases each). The end of the DNA fits TRBJ2-1 better, so the J call may be wrong. The germline V gene encodes CDR1 DFQATT and CDR2 SNEGSKA (reference sequence). The CDR3 totals 11 residues. CDR3: CSASQGGTQFF. The CDR3 DNA sequence: TGCAGTGCTAGTCAGGGGGGGACCCAGTTCTTC.

At least ten counts were recorded for this clonotype. The chain combines TRBV20-1 with TRBJ2-3, with D possibly being TRBD2 (6 bases). Germline V lookup: CDR1 DFQATT, CDR2 SNEGSKA (reference sequence). The CDR3 is 16 residues long. Trimming left V 6 bases short and J 2 bases short, with 21 bases between. This CDR3 is CSARVVLAGITDTQYF. The DNA for the CDR3 is TGCAGTGCCCGAGTGGTTTTGGCGGGGATCACAGATACGCAGTATTTT.

This clonotype occurred many times. V and J are TRBV12-3 or TRBV12-4 and TRBJ2-5, with D possibly TRBD2 on 5 matching bases. V lost 2 bases and J 5 bases, leaving 12 bases between the germline ends. The CDR3 is 14 residues long. This chain's CDR3 is CASSLRGLTETQYF. The CDR3 DNA reads as TGTGCCAGCAGTTTACGGGGTCTCACGGAGACCCAGTACTTC.